Presented here are 22 T cell receptor beta chains from one specimen sequenced in a study of CD8 T cells in Susac syndrome. The RNA input was about 0.45 to 1 ug, and it was reverse transcribed with random hexamers. TCRdb reprocessed the immunoSEQ multiplex PCR reads with MiXCR, giving one entry per CDR3 protein. This sample has fewer than 350,000 distinct CDR3 sequences, with 92% found just once. The sequenced material came from CD4+ T cells from PBMCs. The source is a human donor with multiple sclerosis.

The chain links TRBV7-2 to TRBJ2-5, with D possibly TRBD1 on 7 matching bases. V lost 2 bases, J lost 1 base, and 11 bases lay in between. The CDR3 has 15 amino acids. The V gene's germline CDR1 is SGHTA and CDR2 FQGNSA. CDR3 DNA sequence: TGTGCCAGCAGCTTACAGGGGGGCTCCCAAGAGACCCAGTACTTC. Its protein is CASSLQGGSQETQYF. Based on the CDR3 plus reference TRBV7-2 and TRBJ2-5, the full variable domain is GAGVSQSPSNKVTEKGKDVELRCDPISGHTALYWYRQSLGQGLEFLIYFQGNSAPDKSGLPSDRFSAERTGGSVSTLTIQRTQQEDSAVYLCASSLQGGSQETQYFGPGTRLLVL.

The chain links TRBV19 to TRBJ1-2; tentatively, D is TRBD1 (6 bases). The V and J ends lost 5 bases and 4 bases respectively, with 14 bases between them. The germline V gene has CDR1 LNHDA and CDR2 SQIVND (reference sequence). The CDR3 sequence is 14 residues long. The CDR3 DNA reads as TGTGCCAGTAGTTTCTCCCAGGGGCCCTATGGCTACACCTTC. Amino acids: CASSFSQGPYGYTF.

This chain uses TRBV13 with TRBJ1-3; 10 bases match TRBD1. Germline CDR1 PRHDT, CDR2 FYEKMQ (reference sequence). This CDR3 is 19 amino acids long. Unmatched junction bases numbered 19, after V lost 7 bases and J lost 4 bases. CDR3 bases: TGTGCCAGCAAACCGACCGGGACAGGGGCCGGTCCCGGGGGAAACACCATATATTTT. Amino acid sequence: CASKPTGTGAGPGGNTIYF.

The chain has TRBV19 and TRBJ2-5; TRBD2 is a possible D gene (5 bases). V lost 3 bases and J lost 4, with 15 bases in between. This CDR3 spans 15 amino acids. Looked up from germline, CDR1 is LNHDA and CDR2 is SQIVND (reference sequence). This chain's CDR3 is CASSIGVAPRETQYF. As DNA, the CDR3 is TGTGCCAGTAGTATCGGGGTTGCCCCTCGAGAGACCCAGTACTTC.

This chain links TRBV11-2 with TRBJ1-1; D unclear. The V gene lost 5 bases and the J gene lost 7 bases, with 17 bases spanning the gap. Per the germline V gene, CDR1 is SGHAT and CDR2 is FQNNGV. The CDR3 has 14 amino acids. CDR3 loop: CASSPIPMTLEAFF. The CDR3 DNA follows: TGTGCCAGCAGCCCGATTCCCATGACCCTTGAAGCTTTCTTT.

The chain employs TRBV5-5 and TRBJ2-5; 10 bases match TRBD2. Trimming cost V 4 bases and J 1 base; bases outside gene matches: 4. CDR3 length: 15 amino acids. The germline V gene has CDR1 SGHKS and CDR2 YYEKEE (reference sequence). CDR3 sequence: CASSSSGRFQETQYF. CDR3 sequence (DNA): TGTGCCAGCAGCAGTAGCGGGAGGTTCCAAGAGACCCAGTACTTC.

This clonotype has a handful of counts. The gene calls are TRBV7-2 and TRBJ1-5; no definite D call. Germline CDR1 reads SGHTA; CDR2 reads FQGNSA. CDR3 size: 14 residues. V was clipped by 1 base and J by 3 bases, with 7 bases between them. CDR3 sequence reads: CASSLGGVNQPQHF. The CDR3 DNA reads as TGTGCCAGCAGCTTAGGAGGAGTCAATCAGCCCCAGCATTTT.

This chain joins TRBV30 and TRBJ2-1; D not resolved. This CDR3 is built from 14 residues. With 1 base removed from V and 3 bases from J, the gap between germline ends came to 10 bases. Germline CDR1 reads GTSNPN; CDR2 reads SVGIG (reference sequence). The CDR3 nucleotides are TGTGCCTGGAGTGGGGTACGGATCTACAATGAGCAGTTCTTC. It codes for CAWSGVRIYNEQFF. The complete variable domain, with remaining parts taken from reference TRBV30 and TRBJ2-1, reads SQTIHQWPATLVQPVGSPLSLECTVEGTSNPNLYWYRQAAGRGLQLLFYSVGIGQISSEVPQNLSASRPQDRQFILSSKKLLLSDSGFYLCAWSGVRIYNEQFFGPGTRLTVL.

The chain is built from TRBV24-1 and TRBJ2-5, with 11 bases aligning to TRBD2. The germline gives CDR1 KGHDR, CDR2 SFDVKD. The V segment lost 0 bases and the J segment 1 base; nucleotides outside the gene matches: 0. CDR3 size: 16 residues. The CDR3 nucleotides are TGTGCCACCAGTGATTTGACTAGCGGGGGCCAAGAGACCCAGTACTTC. This translates into CATSDLTSGGQETQYF.

The chain links TRBV7-9 to TRBJ2-2, with D uncertain. Germline V lookup: CDR1 SEHNR, CDR2 FQNEAQ (reference sequence). The germline V and J ends were trimmed by 2 bases and 2 bases, with 9 bases remaining between them. CDR3 length equals 15 residues. The CDR3 nucleotides read TGTGCCAGCAGCTTAAGCAGGCTCAACACCGGGGAGCTGTTTTTT. Its translation is CASSLSRLNTGELFF.

The CDR3 bases are TGTGCCAGCAGCTTGGTCCCTAATTCACCCCTCCACTTT. It translates to CASSLVPNSPLHF. The chain carries TRBV5-6 and TRBJ1-6, with D unclear. Deletions cut 0 bases from V and 6 bases from J, with 4 bases between. CDR3 length equals 13 residues. Germline CDR1 reads SGHDT; CDR2 reads YYEEEE.

The chain couples TRBV4-3 to TRBJ2-5, with 8 bases identical to TRBD2. Unmatched junction bases numbered 17, after V lost 4 bases and J lost 4 bases. Germline V lookup: CDR1 LGHNA, CDR2 YSLEER. The CDR3 is made up of 18 amino acids. Here the CDR3 reads CASSPGRSGSPGGETQYF. CDR3 nucleotide sequence: TGCGCCAGCAGCCCTGGTCGGAGCGGGAGTCCGGGGGGAGAGACCCAGTACTTC.

The rearrangement uses TRBV5-6 and TRBJ2-7; the D gene could be TRBD1 or TRBD2 (5 bases each). CDR1 and CDR2 from the germline V gene are SGHDT and YYEEEE. Trimming took off 4 bases at V and 4 bases at J, with 15 bases between the two ends. The CDR3 length is 14 residues. CDR3 loop: CASSKGDRPYEQYF. As DNA, the CDR3 is TGTGCCAGCAGCAAAGGGGACCGTCCTTACGAGCAGTACTTC.

The gene calls are TRBV12-3 or TRBV12-4 and TRBJ2-1, with TRBD2 matching 10 bases. J was trimmed by 6 bases and V by 5 bases; bases with no gene match: 4. CDR3 length equals 14 residues. The CDR3 nucleotides are TGTGCCAGCAGTCCCAGCGGGAGGGGCAATGAGCAGTTCTTC. It specifies CASSPSGRGNEQFF.

The chain joins TRBV29-1 to TRBJ1-4; D is unclear. This CDR3 is 11 amino acids long. CDR1 SQVTM and CDR2 ANQGSEA come from the germline V gene. The V end lost 3 bases, the J end lost 5 bases, and 4 bases lay between the germline ends. The CDR3, as DNA: TGCAGCGTTGATCGGAATGAAAAACTGTTTTTT. Translating gives CSVDRNEKLFF. Full variable domain (rest looked up from reference TRBV29-1 and TRBJ1-4): SAVISQKPSRDICQRGTSLTIQCQVDSQVTMMFWYRQQPGQSLTLIATANQGSEATYESGFVIDKFPISRPNLTFSTLTVSNMSPEDSSIYLCSVDRNEKLFFGSGTQLSVL.

The chain joins TRBV12-3 or TRBV12-4 to TRBJ1-1, with D hard to call. V was clipped by 3 bases and J by 9 bases, with 11 bases between them. CDR3 size: 12 residues. The CDR3 is CASSFPRAKAFF. The CDR3 nucleotides read TGTGCCAGCAGTTTCCCACGGGCGAAAGCTTTCTTT.

The chain's CDR3 is CATGQGRYLTYEQYF. CDR3 bases: TGTGCCACGGGACAGGGAAGGTATTTGACCTACGAGCAGTACTTC. The rearrangement links TRBV10-3 to TRBJ2-7; 9 nucleotides match TRBD1. V lost 10 bases and J lost 2; bases outside the gene matches: 12. Per germline, CDR1 ENHRY and CDR2 SYGVKD. The CDR3 has 15 amino acids.

The CDR3 spells CASSLTTGAGGYTF. The CDR3 nucleotides are TGTGCCAGCAGCTTAACTACAGGGGCTGGCGGCTACACCTTC. This chain joins TRBV7-3 and TRBJ1-2; 7 nucleotides match TRBD1. V was pared by 0 bases and J by 8 bases, with 6 bases of the junction left unmatched. The germline V gene has CDR1 SGHTA and CDR2 FQGTGA. This CDR3 comprises 14 residues.

The gene calls are TRBV7-6 and TRBJ2-3; no definite D call. Trimming shortened V by 4 bases and J by 0 bases, and 11 bases separated the two germline ends. CDR1 SGHVS and CDR2 FNYEAQ come from the germline V gene. The CDR3 is 15 amino acids. The CDR3 DNA is TGTGCCAGCAGCTCCCGGAGATTTAGCACAGATACGCAGTATTTT. Translating it yields CASSSRRFSTDTQYF.

This rearrangement joins TRBV4-1 to TRBJ2-7; 8 bases map to TRBD1. The CDR3 consists of 13 residues. V gave up 6 bases and J gave up 9 bases; unmatched junction bases: 10. Germline V gene sequence: CDR1 MGHRA, CDR2 YSYEKL. As DNA, the CDR3 is TGCGCCAGCAGTCCCAGGGGGCGAATTGGGCAGTACTTC. Translation: CASSPRGRIGQYF.

The chain joins TRBV10-3 to TRBJ1-4; 7 nucleotides match TRBD1. J lost 8 bases, V lost 4 bases, and 7 bases had no gene match. The CDR3 loop spans 14 amino acids. Germline values: CDR1 ENHRY, CDR2 SYGVKD. CDR3 protein: CAISGEGTVEKLFF. CDR3 DNA: TGTGCCATCAGTGGTGAAGGGACAGTCGAAAAACTGTTTTTT.

V and J are TRBV6-6 and TRBJ2-1; D is tentatively TRBD1 or TRBD2 (5 bases each). Trimming removed 6 bases from V and 8 bases from J, with 14 bases in between. The CDR3 runs to 13 residues. The germline gives CDR1 MNHNY, CDR2 SVGAGI (reference sequence). CDR3 DNA: TGTGCCAGCAGCACACCACCGGGACATGAGCAGTTCTTC. Encoded protein: CASSTPPGHEQFF.